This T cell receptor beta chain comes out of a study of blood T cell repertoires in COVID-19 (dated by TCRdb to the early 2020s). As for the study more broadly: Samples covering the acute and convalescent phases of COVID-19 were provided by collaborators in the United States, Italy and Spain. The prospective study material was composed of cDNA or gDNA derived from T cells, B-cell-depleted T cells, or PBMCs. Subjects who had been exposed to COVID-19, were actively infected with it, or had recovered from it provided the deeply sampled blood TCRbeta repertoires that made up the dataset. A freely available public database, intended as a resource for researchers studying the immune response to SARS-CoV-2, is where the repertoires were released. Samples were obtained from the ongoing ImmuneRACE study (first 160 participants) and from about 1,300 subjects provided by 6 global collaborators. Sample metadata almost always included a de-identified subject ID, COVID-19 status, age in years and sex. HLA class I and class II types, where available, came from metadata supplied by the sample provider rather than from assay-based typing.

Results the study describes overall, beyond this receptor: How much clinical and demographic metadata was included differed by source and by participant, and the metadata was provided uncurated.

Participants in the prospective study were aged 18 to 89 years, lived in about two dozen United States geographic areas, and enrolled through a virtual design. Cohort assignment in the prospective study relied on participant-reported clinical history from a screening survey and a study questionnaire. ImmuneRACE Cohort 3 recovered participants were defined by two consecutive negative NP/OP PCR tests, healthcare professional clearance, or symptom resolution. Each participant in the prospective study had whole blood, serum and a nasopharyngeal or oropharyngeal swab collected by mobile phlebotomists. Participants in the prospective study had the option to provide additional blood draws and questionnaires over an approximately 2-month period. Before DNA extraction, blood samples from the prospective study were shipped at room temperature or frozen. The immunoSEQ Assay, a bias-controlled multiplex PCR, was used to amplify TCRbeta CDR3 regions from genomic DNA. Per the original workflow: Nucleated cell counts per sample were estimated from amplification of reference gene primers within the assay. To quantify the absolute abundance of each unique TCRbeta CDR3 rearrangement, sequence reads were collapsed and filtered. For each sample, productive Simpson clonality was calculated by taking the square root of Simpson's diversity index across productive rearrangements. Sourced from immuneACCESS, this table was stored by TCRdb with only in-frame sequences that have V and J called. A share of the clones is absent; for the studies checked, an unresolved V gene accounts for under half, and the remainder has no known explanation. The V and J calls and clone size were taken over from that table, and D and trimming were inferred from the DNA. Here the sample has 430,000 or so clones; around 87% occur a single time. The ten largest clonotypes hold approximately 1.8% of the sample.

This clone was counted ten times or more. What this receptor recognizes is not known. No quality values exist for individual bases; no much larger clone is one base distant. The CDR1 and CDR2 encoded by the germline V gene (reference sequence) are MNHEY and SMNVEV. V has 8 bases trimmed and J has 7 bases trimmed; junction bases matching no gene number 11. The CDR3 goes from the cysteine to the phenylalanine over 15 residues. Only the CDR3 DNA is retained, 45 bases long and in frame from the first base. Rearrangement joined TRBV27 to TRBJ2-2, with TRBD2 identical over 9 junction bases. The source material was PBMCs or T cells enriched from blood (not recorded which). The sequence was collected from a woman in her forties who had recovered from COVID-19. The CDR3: CASARSGSVGGELFF. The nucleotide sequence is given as TGTGCCAGCGCCCGTAGCGGGAGCGTCGGCGGGGAGCTGTTTTTT.